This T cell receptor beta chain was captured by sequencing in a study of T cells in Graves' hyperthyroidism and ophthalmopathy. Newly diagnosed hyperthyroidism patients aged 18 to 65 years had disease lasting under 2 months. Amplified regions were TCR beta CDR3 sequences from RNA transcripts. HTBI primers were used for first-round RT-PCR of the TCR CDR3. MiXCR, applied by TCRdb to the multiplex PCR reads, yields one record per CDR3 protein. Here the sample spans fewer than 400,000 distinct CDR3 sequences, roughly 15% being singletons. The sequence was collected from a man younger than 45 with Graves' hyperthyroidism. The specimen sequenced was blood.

The CDR3 sequence: CASRLYEAGVSYEQYF. The CDR3 DNA reads TGTGCCAGCCGACTCTACGAAGCGGGAGTCTCCTACGAGCAGTACTTC. V is TRBV12-3 or TRBV12-4 and J is TRBJ2-7; 8 bases are shared with TRBD2. This CDR3 has 16 residues. The V gene end was trimmed by 8 bases and the J gene end by 0 bases; junction bases not matched to a gene: 12.